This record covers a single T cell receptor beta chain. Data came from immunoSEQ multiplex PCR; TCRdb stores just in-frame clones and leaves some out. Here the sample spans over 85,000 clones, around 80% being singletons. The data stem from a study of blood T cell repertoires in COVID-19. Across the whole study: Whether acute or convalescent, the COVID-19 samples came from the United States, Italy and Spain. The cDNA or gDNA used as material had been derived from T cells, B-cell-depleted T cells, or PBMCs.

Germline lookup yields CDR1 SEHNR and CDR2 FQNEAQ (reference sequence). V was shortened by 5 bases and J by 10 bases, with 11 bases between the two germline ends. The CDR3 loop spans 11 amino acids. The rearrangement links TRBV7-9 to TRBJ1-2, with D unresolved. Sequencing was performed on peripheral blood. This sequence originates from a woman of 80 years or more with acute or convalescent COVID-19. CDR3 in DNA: TGTGCCAGCAGCGAACCAGGATACTACACCTTC. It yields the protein CASSEPGYYTF. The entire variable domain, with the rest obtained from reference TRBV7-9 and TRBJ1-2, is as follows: DTGVSQNPRHKITKRGQNVTFRCDPISEHNRLYWYRQTLGQGPEFLTYFQNEAQLEKSRLLSDRFSAERPKGSFSTLEIQRTEQGDSAMYLCASSEPGYYTFGSGTRLTVV.